This TCR beta chain was captured by sequencing in a study of synovial regulatory T cells in juvenile arthritis. Whole-study results and caveats: iaTreg cells shared more CDR3 sequences with synovial Tregs than other blood Tregs did. Inflammation-associated Treg cells in blood had less TCR diversity than the remaining blood Treg cells. Largely private between patients, iaTreg TCR repertoires showed partial overlap with synovial Teff and blood CPL repertoires.

The assay was immunoSEQ multiplex PCR, and TCRdb's table has in-frame clones only and misses some. This sample's table reports about 10,000 clones. Donors were 11 juvenile idiopathic arthritis patients with active disease. A remark on this clone: Its target is not known.

The CDR3 is made up of 13 amino acids. This entry has no DNA. Germline V gives CDR1 SGHDT, CDR2 YYEEEE. Sequenced material: Treg cells from blood. Subset noted: remaining (HLA-DR-negative) circulating blood Treg cells. The chain carries TRBV5-6 and TRBJ2-7. The TCR originated in a donor aged 2-30 years with juvenile idiopathic arthritis. CDR3 residues: CASSLAYVYEQYF.